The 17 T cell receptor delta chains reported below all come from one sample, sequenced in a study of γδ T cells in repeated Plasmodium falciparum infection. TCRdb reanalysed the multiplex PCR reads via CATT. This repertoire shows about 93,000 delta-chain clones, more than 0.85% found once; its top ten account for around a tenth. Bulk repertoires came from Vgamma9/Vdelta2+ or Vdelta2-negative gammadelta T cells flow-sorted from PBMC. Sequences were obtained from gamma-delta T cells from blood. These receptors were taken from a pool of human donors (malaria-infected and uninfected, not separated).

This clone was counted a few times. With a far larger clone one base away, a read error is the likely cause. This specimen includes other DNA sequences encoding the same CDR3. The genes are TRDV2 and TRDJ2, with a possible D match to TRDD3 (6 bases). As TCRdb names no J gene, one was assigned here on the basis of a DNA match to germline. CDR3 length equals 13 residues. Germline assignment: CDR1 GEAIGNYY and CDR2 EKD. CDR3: CACDTWGTAQLFF. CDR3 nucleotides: TGCGCCTGTGACACCTGGGGGACAGCACAACTCTTCTTT.

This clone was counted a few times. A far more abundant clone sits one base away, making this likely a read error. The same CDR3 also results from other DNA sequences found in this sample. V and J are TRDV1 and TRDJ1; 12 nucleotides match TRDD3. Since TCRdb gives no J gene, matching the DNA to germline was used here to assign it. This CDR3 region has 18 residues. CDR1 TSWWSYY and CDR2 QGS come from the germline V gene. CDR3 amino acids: CALGDPLGDTPYTDKLIF. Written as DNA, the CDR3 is TGTGCTCTTGGGGACCCACTGGGGGATACCCCCTACACCGACAAACTCATCTTT.

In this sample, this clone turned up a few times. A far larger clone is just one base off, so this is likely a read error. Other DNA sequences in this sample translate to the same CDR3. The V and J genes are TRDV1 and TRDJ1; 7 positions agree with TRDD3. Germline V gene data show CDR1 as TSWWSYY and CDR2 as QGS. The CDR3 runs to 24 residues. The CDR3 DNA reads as TGTGCTCTTGGGGCCAGATCCACGCCTTCGCTCCTGGAATGGGGGAAGGTAGGGACCGACAAACTCATCTTT. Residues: CALGARSTPSLLEWGKVGTDKLIF.

CDR3 nucleotides: TGTGCTCTTGGGGCCCTTCCTCCGGAATGGGGTCCACACACCGATAAACTCATCTTT. This codes for CALGALPPEWGPHTDKLIF. The chain is built from TRDV1 and TRDJ1; 7 nucleotides align to TRDD2. Matching the DNA to germline supplied the J gene, which TCRdb does not give. J was trimmed by 0 bases and V by 4 bases; bases with no gene match: 17. The length of the CDR3 is 19 residues. Germline V CDR1 and CDR2: TSWWSYY, QGS.

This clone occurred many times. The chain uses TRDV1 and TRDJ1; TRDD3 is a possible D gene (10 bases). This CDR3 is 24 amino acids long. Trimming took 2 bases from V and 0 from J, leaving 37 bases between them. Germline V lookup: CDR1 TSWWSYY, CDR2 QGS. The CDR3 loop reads CALGEIGLPTKHTGGFLYTDKLIF. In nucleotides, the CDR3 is TGTGCTCTTGGGGAAATCGGCCTTCCTACGAAACATACTGGGGGATTCCTATACACCGATAAACTCATCTTT.

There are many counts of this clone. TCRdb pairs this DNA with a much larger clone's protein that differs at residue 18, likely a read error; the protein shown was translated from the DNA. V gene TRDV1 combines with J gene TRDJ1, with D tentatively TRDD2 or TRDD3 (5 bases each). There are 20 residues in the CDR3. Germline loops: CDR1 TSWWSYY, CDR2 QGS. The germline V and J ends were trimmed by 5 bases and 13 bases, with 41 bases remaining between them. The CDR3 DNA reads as TGTGCTCTTGGGACCTCTTCCCCGCAGGGGGGCCTGGGAGTAGATCCGGAACCCATCTTT. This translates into CALGTSSPQGGLGVDPEPIF.

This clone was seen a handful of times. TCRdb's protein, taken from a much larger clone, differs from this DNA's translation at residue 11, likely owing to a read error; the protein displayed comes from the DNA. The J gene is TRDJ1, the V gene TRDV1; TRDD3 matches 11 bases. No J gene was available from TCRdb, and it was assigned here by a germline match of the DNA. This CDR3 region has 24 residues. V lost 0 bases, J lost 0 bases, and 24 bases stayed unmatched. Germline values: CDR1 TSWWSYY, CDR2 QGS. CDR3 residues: CALGELRSYLPRTGGYIHTDKLIF. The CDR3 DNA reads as TGTGCTCTTGGGGAACTCAGATCCTACCTCCCTCGTACTGGGGGATATATCCACACCGATAAACTCATCTTT.

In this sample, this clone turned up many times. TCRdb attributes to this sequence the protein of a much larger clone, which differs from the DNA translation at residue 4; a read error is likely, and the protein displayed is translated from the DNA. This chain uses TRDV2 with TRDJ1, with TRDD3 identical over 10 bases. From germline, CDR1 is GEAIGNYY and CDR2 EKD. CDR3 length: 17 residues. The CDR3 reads CACGTVGGYADPDKLIF. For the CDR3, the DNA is TGTGCCTGTGGCACCGTAGGGGGATACGCGGATCCCGATAAACTCATCTTT.

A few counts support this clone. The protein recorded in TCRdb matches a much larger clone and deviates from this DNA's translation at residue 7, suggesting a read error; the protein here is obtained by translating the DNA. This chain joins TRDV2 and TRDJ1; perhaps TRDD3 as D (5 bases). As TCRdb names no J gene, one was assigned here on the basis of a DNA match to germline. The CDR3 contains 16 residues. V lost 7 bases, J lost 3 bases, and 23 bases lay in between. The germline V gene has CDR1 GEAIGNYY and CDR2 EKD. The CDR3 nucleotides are TGTGCCTGCTCAGGACTGGAGGATAACCCACCCGATAAACTCATCTTT. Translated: CACSGLEDNPPDKLIF.

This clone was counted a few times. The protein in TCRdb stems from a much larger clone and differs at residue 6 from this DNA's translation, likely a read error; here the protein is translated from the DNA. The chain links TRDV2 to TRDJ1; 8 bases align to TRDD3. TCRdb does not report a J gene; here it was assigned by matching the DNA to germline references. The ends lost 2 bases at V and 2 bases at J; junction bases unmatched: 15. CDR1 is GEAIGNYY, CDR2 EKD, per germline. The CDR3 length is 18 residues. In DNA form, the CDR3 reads TGTGCCTGTGACAAGACACTGGGGGGATATCGATGGACCGATAAACTCATCTTT. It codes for CACDKTLGGYRWTDKLIF.

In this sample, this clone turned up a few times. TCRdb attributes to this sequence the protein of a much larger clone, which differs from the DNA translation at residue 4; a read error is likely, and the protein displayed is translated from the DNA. Here the CDR3 reads CALVTNWGGYPALTAQLFF. The CDR3 DNA follows: TGTGCTCTCGTCACGAATTGGGGGGGATACCCAGCTTTGACAGCACAACTCTTCTTT. The rearrangement uses TRDV1 and TRDJ2; 9 bases are shared with TRDD3. The J gene, missing from TCRdb, was assigned here through DNA to germline matching. Germline values: CDR1 TSWWSYY, CDR2 QGS. The V segment lost 9 bases and the J segment 0 bases; nucleotides outside the gene matches: 17. CDR3 length: 19 amino acids.

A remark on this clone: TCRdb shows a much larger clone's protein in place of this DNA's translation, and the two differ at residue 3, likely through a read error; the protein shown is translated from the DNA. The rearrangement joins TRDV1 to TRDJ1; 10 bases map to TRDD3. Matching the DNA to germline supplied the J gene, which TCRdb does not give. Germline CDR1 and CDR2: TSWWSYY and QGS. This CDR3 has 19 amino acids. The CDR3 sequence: CAPGELYWGIVSATDKLIF. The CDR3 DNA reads TGTGCTCCTGGGGAACTGTACTGGGGGATCGTTTCGGCCACCGATAAACTCATCTTT.

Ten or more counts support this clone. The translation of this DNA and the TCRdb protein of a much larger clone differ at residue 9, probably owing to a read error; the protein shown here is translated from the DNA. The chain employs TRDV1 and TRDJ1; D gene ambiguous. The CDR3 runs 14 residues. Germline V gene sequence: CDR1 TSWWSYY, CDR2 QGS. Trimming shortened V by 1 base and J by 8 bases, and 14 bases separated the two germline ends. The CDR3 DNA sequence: TGTGCTCTTGGGGAACCGGATCCTGTGCTGAAACTCATCTTT. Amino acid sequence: CALGEPDPVLKLIF.

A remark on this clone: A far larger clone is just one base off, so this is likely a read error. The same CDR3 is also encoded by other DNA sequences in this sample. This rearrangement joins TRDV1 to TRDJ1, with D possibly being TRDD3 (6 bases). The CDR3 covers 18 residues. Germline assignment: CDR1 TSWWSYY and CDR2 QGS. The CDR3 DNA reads TGTGCTCTTGGGGAACGGAGGTACGGTATACGTTATTGGGATAAGCTCATCTTT. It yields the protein CALGERRYGIRYWDKLIF.

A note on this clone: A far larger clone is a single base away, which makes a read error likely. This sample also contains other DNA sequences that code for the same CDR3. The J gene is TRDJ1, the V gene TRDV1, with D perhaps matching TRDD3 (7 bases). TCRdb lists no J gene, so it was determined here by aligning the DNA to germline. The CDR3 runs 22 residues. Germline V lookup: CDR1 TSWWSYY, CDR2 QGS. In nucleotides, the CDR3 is TGTGCCCTTGGGGAATCTCACCTCCTACGAGTTACTGGGGTGGAAGACACCGATAAACTCATCTTT. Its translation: CALGESHLLRVTGVEDTDKLIF.

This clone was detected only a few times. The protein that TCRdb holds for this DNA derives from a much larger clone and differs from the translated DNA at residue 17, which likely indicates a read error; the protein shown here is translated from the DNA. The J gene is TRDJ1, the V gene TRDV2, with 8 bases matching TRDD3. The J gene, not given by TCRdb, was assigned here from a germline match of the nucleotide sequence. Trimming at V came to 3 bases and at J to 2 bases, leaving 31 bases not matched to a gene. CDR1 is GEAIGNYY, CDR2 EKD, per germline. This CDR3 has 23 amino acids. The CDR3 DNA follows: TGTGCCTGTGACTCTGAGGGGGATAAAAGAGAGGTTTTGGGATCTAGTCATACCGATAAACTCATCTTT. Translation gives CACDSEGDKREVLGSSHTDKLIF.

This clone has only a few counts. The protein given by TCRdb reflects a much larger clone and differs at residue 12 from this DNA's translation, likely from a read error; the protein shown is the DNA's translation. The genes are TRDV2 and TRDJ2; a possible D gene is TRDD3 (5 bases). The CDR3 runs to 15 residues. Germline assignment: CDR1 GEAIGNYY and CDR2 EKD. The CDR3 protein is CACDTLRGDLAPLFF. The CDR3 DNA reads TGTGCCTGTGACACCCTTAGGGGAGACCTGGCACCACTCTTCTTT.